A selection of T cell receptor beta chains follows, all from one sample in a study of T cell changes during pregnancy in multiple sclerosis. Assay used: immunoSEQ multiplex PCR; TCRdb lists only in-frame clones, some missing. This sample yields tens of thousands of clones, of which nearly 90% are seen a single time; 0.5% to 0.65% belongs to the top ten. Material: CD4+ T cells from peripheral blood mononuclear cells, obtained in the first trimester of pregnancy. The receptor set was obtained from a female donor with multiple sclerosis, enrolled in a pregnancy study. The CDR3 runs from the conserved cysteine through the conserved F or W. The order of the fields is J gene, V gene, clone size, D gene, CDR3 DNA, CDR3 protein. A D gene is named only where the DNA matches it firmly. Size values are once, few and many counts, or a class for expanded clones, and some rows have none.

j_gene: TRBJ2-7; v_gene: TRBV7-9; abundance: -; d_gene: TRBD1; CDR3nt: TGTGCCAGCAGCTTAGCCGCCGGGACAGGGGACGGGGTGGGTAAGCAGTACTTC; CDR3aa: CASSLAAGTGDGVGKQYF
j_gene: TRBJ2-1; v_gene: TRBV11-3; abundance: once; d_gene: -; CDR3nt: TGTGCCAGCAGCTTAGTTGCGGGCAATGAGCAGTTCTTC; CDR3aa: CASSLVAGNEQFF
j_gene: TRBJ1-2; v_gene: TRBV2; abundance: -; d_gene: -; CDR3nt: TGTGCCAGCACCAATCAGGTGGGGCCAATGACTAACTATGGCTACACCTTC; CDR3aa: CASTNQVGPMTNYGYTF
j_gene: TRBJ2-2; v_gene: TRBV10-3; abundance: -; d_gene: TRBD1; CDR3nt: TGTGCCATCAGGGCCCTTCAGGGGACAGGGGGCACCGGGGAGCTGTTTTTT; CDR3aa: CAIRALQGTGGTGELFF
j_gene: TRBJ2-3; v_gene: TRBV19; abundance: -; d_gene: -; CDR3nt: TGTGCCAGTAGTATAGCGGGGTCGGCAGATACGCAGTATTTT; CDR3aa: CASSIAGSADTQYF
j_gene: TRBJ2-5; v_gene: TRBV11-2; abundance: -; d_gene: TRBD2; CDR3nt: TGTGCCAGCAGCTTAGGGACTAGCCGAGAGACCCAGTACTTC; CDR3aa: CASSLGTSRETQYF
j_gene: TRBJ2-1; v_gene: TRBV7-2; abundance: few; d_gene: TRBD1; CDR3nt: TGTGCCAGCAGCTTAGGGGGACAGGGGTCAAATGAGCAGTTCTTC; CDR3aa: CASSLGGQGSNEQFF
j_gene: TRBJ2-2; v_gene: TRBV4-2; abundance: -; d_gene: TRBD2; CDR3nt: TGTGCCAGCGGACTCAGACTAGCGGGAGAAGGCGGGGAGCTGTTTTTT; CDR3aa: CASGLRLAGEGGELFF
j_gene: TRBJ1-1; v_gene: TRBV4-1; abundance: medium-sized; d_gene: TRBD1; CDR3nt: TGCGCCAGCAGCCCACTATTACGTCGGACAGGAGTCATGAACACTGAAGCTTTCTTT; CDR3aa: CASSPLLRRTGVMNTEAFF
j_gene: TRBJ2-1; v_gene: TRBV7-2; abundance: -; d_gene: -; CDR3nt: TGTGCCAGCAGCTCGAGCCCGAACCAAGAGCAGTTCTTC; CDR3aa: CASSSSPNQEQFF
j_gene: TRBJ2-5; v_gene: TRBV7-9; abundance: -; d_gene: TRBD1; CDR3nt: TGTGCCAGCAGCACGGGACAGCAAGAGACCCAGTACTTC; CDR3aa: CASSTGQQETQYF
j_gene: TRBJ2-2; v_gene: TRBV27; abundance: -; d_gene: -; CDR3nt: TGTGCCACGCATCGCCACAGGAGCACGAACACCGGGGAGCTGTTTTTT; CDR3aa: CATHRHRSTNTGELFF
j_gene: TRBJ1-5; v_gene: TRBV5-1; abundance: -; d_gene: -; CDR3nt: TGCGCCAGCAGTTCTCCCAGAGGACACAGCAATCAGCCCCAGCATTTT; CDR3aa: CASSSPRGHSNQPQHF
j_gene: TRBJ2-7; v_gene: TRBV6-5; abundance: -; d_gene: TRBD1; CDR3nt: TGTGCCAGCAGACCCGGGACAGGGGAACGCGAGCAGTACTTC; CDR3aa: CASRPGTGEREQYF
j_gene: TRBJ2-5; v_gene: TRBV4-1; abundance: -; d_gene: TRBD2; CDR3nt: TGCGCCAGCAGCCAAGACCATGACCCGACTAGCGTTGTTCGAGAGACCCAGTACTTC; CDR3aa: CASSQDHDPTSVVRETQYF
j_gene: TRBJ1-5; v_gene: TRBV28; abundance: -; d_gene: -; CDR3nt: TGTGCCAGCAGTTTATTGAACCTGGAGAATCAGCCCCAGCATTTT; CDR3aa: CASSLLNLENQPQHF
j_gene: TRBJ1-1; v_gene: TRBV27; abundance: -; d_gene: TRBD1; CDR3nt: TGTGCCAGCAGTACCAAGGGGGCAGGGGCAATGAACACTGAAGCTTTCTTT; CDR3aa: CASSTKGAGAMNTEAFF
j_gene: TRBJ1-2; v_gene: TRBV11-2; abundance: -; d_gene: -; CDR3nt: TGTGCCAGCAGCCCCTACGGTAACTATGGCTACACCTTC; CDR3aa: CASSPYGNYGYTF
j_gene: TRBJ1-2; v_gene: TRBV5-1; abundance: once; d_gene: -; CDR3nt: TGCGCCAGCAGACCCTTTACAGGCAACTATGGCTACACCTTC; CDR3aa: CASRPFTGNYGYTF
j_gene: TRBJ1-1; v_gene: TRBV9; abundance: -; d_gene: -; CDR3nt: TGTGCCAGCAGCGTCACAGTGAACACTGAAGCTTTCTTT; CDR3aa: CASSVTVNTEAFF
j_gene: TRBJ2-3; v_gene: TRBV5-6; abundance: -; d_gene: TRBD2; CDR3nt: TGTGCCAGCAGCTTGGGGGGGGGAGGCACAGATACGCAGTATTTT; CDR3aa: CASSLGGGGTDTQYF
j_gene: TRBJ2-4; v_gene: TRBV5-1; abundance: -; d_gene: TRBD2; CDR3nt: TGCGCCAGCAGCTGGGGGACTAGCGGTAACATTCAGTACTTC; CDR3aa: CASSWGTSGNIQYF
j_gene: TRBJ2-3; v_gene: TRBV11-2; abundance: -; d_gene: TRBD2; CDR3nt: TGTGCCAGCAGCTTAGTTCGGACTAGCGGGGGGGATACGCAGTATTTT; CDR3aa: CASSLVRTSGGDTQYF
j_gene: TRBJ2-5; v_gene: TRBV5-4; abundance: -; d_gene: TRBD2; CDR3nt: TGTGCCAGCAGCTCCCCTAGCGGCCAAGAGACCCAGTACTTC; CDR3aa: CASSSPSGQETQYF
j_gene: TRBJ2-1; v_gene: TRBV19; abundance: -; d_gene: -; CDR3nt: TGTGCCAGTAGTAGGGGGCGAGCTGAGCAGTTCTTC; CDR3aa: CASSRGRAEQFF
j_gene: TRBJ1-5; v_gene: TRBV4-1; abundance: few; d_gene: -; CDR3nt: TGCGCCAGCAGCCAAGAGAGGGAAAATCAGCCCCAGCATTTT; CDR3aa: CASSQERENQPQHF
j_gene: TRBJ1-5; v_gene: TRBV30; abundance: -; d_gene: -; CDR3nt: TGTGCCTACAAACCTCGCGGGGGGAACAATCAGCCCCAGCATTTT; CDR3aa: CAYKPRGGNNQPQHF
j_gene: TRBJ1-3; v_gene: TRBV18; abundance: -; d_gene: TRBD1; CDR3nt: TGTGCCAGCTCACCAAGGACAGGGGCTGGAAACACCATATATTTT; CDR3aa: CASSPRTGAGNTIYF
j_gene: TRBJ2-5; v_gene: TRBV19; abundance: -; d_gene: -; CDR3nt: TGTGCCAGTAGTATGCGGTTTCAAGAGACCCAGTACTTC; CDR3aa: CASSMRFQETQYF
j_gene: TRBJ1-3; v_gene: TRBV29-1; abundance: -; d_gene: -; CDR3nt: TGCAGCGTTGTGGCCCCACCGGGGTCTGGAAACACCATATATTTT; CDR3aa: CSVVAPPGSGNTIYF
j_gene: TRBJ1-4; v_gene: TRBV2; abundance: -; d_gene: -; CDR3nt: TGTGCCAGCAGTGAAGGTCAGGCGGGACGGGGTAATGAAAAACTGTTTTTT; CDR3aa: CASSEGQAGRGNEKLFF
j_gene: TRBJ2-2; v_gene: TRBV11-2; abundance: -; d_gene: -; CDR3nt: TGTGCCAGCAGCTTAGTTCTAGTCATAGCCCTACTAGTCACCGGGGAGCTGTTTTTT; CDR3aa: CASSLVLVIALLVTGELFF
j_gene: TRBJ1-1; v_gene: TRBV11-1; abundance: -; d_gene: TRBD1; CDR3nt: TGTGCCAGCAGCTTTAGGGGGCCGAATACTGAAGCTTTCTTT; CDR3aa: CASSFRGPNTEAFF
j_gene: TRBJ1-3; v_gene: TRBV6-5; abundance: -; d_gene: -; CDR3nt: TGTGCCAGTCGACGGACTATCTCTGGAAACACCATATATTTT; CDR3aa: CASRRTISGNTIYF
j_gene: TRBJ1-2; v_gene: TRBV12-5; abundance: -; d_gene: -; CDR3nt: TGTGCTAGTGGTTTGACAGGTTTCTATGGCTACACCTTC; CDR3aa: CASGLTGFYGYTF
j_gene: TRBJ1-1; v_gene: TRBV7-8; abundance: -; d_gene: -; CDR3nt: TGTGCCAGCAGCCTTATGCCGGGATTATTCTCTGAAGCTTTCTTT; CDR3aa: CASSLMPGLFSEAFF
j_gene: TRBJ2-5; v_gene: TRBV5-1; abundance: -; d_gene: TRBD1; CDR3nt: TGCGCCAGCAGCTTACCAGACAGGGCGACCCAGTACTTC; CDR3aa: CASSLPDRATQYF
j_gene: TRBJ2-5; v_gene: TRBV5-5; abundance: -; d_gene: -; CDR3nt: TGTGCCAGCAGCCCTAAGCCCCGGGTTCTACTGTACCAAGAGACCCAGTACTTC; CDR3aa: CASSPKPRVLLYQETQYF
j_gene: TRBJ1-5; v_gene: TRBV19; abundance: -; d_gene: TRBD1; CDR3nt: TGTGCCAGTAGTTTCTCCGGGACAGGGACTCAGCCCCAGCATTTT; CDR3aa: CASSFSGTGTQPQHF
j_gene: TRBJ2-2; v_gene: TRBV4-1; abundance: once; d_gene: -; CDR3nt: TGCGCCAGCAGCCAAGATCTCGACAGAAACACCGGGGAGCTGTTTTTT; CDR3aa: CASSQDLDRNTGELFF
j_gene: TRBJ1-1; v_gene: TRBV6-5; abundance: -; d_gene: -; CDR3nt: TGTGCCAGCAGTCCGCCCAGGGACACTGAAGCTTTCTTT; CDR3aa: CASSPPRDTEAFF
j_gene: TRBJ2-3; v_gene: TRBV18; abundance: -; d_gene: -; CDR3nt: TGTGCCAGCTCACCACAGGCGGGGTGGGATACGCAGTATTTT; CDR3aa: CASSPQAGWDTQYF
j_gene: TRBJ2-5; v_gene: TRBV11-3; abundance: -; d_gene: TRBD1; CDR3nt: TGTGCCAGCAGCCTCGGGACAGCCGAAGAGACCCAGTACTTC; CDR3aa: CASSLGTAEETQYF
j_gene: TRBJ1-4; v_gene: TRBV7-9; abundance: -; d_gene: -; CDR3nt: TGTGCCAGCAGCTTCGGGGGGGAATGGAATGAAAAACTGTTTTTT; CDR3aa: CASSFGGEWNEKLFF
j_gene: TRBJ2-7; v_gene: TRBV7-6; abundance: -; d_gene: -; CDR3nt: TGTGCCAGCAGGCCCCTCCGAGGGGCAGGGGTTTCCTACGAGCAGTACTTC; CDR3aa: CASRPLRGAGVSYEQYF
j_gene: TRBJ2-2; v_gene: TRBV7-6; abundance: few; d_gene: TRBD1; CDR3nt: TGTGCCAGCAGCCCGGGACAGGGAATCACCGGGGAGCTGTTTTTT; CDR3aa: CASSPGQGITGELFF
j_gene: TRBJ1-6; v_gene: TRBV7-2; abundance: once; d_gene: -; CDR3nt: TGTGCCAGCAAGGGGTTCCTAGATTCACCCCTCCACTTT; CDR3aa: CASKGFLDSPLHF
j_gene: TRBJ2-5; v_gene: TRBV7-3; abundance: -; d_gene: TRBD2; CDR3nt: TGTGCCAGCAGCTCCCCCGGACTAGCCCCCGAGACCCAGTACTTC; CDR3aa: CASSSPGLAPETQYF
j_gene: TRBJ2-5; v_gene: TRBV7-7; abundance: -; d_gene: -; CDR3nt: TGTGCCAGCAGCTTAGGTCTGTACCAAGAGACCCAGTACTTC; CDR3aa: CASSLGLYQETQYF
j_gene: TRBJ2-7; v_gene: TRBV30; abundance: -; d_gene: -; CDR3nt: TGTGCCTGGCGCTATACAGGGCAGGGCGAGCAGTACTTC; CDR3aa: CAWRYTGQGEQYF
j_gene: TRBJ2-5; v_gene: TRBV18; abundance: -; d_gene: TRBD2; CDR3nt: TGTGCCAGCTCACCAATTTTAGGGACTAGTGACTTC; CDR3aa: CASSPILGTSDF
j_gene: TRBJ1-4; v_gene: TRBV19; abundance: -; d_gene: TRBD1; CDR3nt: TGTGCCAGTAGTACCCGACCGGGACAGGGGAATGAAAAACTGTTTTTT; CDR3aa: CASSTRPGQGNEKLFF
j_gene: TRBJ2-1; v_gene: TRBV6-4; abundance: -; d_gene: TRBD2; CDR3nt: TGTGCCAGCAGTGTTGCCCCGTTTCTAGCGGGAGGCGACAATGAGCAGTTCTTC; CDR3aa: CASSVAPFLAGGDNEQFF
j_gene: TRBJ1-4; v_gene: TRBV5-1; abundance: -; d_gene: TRBD1; CDR3nt: TGCGCCAGCAGCTTACAGGGGTTGACTAATGAAAAACTGTTTTTT; CDR3aa: CASSLQGLTNEKLFF
j_gene: TRBJ1-6; v_gene: TRBV27; abundance: few; d_gene: -; CDR3nt: TGTGCCAGCAGTTTAACCCCACCAACAGGGCCGGCGAGTTCACCCCTCCACTTT; CDR3aa: CASSLTPPTGPASSPLHF
j_gene: TRBJ2-7; v_gene: TRBV29-1; abundance: -; d_gene: -; CDR3nt: TGCAGCGGAGGTCGGGGTGGAGACGAGCAGTACTTC; CDR3aa: CSGGRGGDEQYF
j_gene: TRBJ2-7; v_gene: TRBV27; abundance: -; d_gene: TRBD1; CDR3nt: TGTGCCAGCAGGCTACAGGGGCCCAAGGCCTACGAGCAGTACTTC; CDR3aa: CASRLQGPKAYEQYF